Detailed here is one T cell receptor beta chain. The authors ran a second PCR of roughly 6 to 11 cycles using a sample-barcoded 5' primer and a J-beta primer mix. MiXCR, applied by TCRdb to the 5' RACE reads, yields one record per CDR3 protein. The repertoire has hundreds of thousands of distinct CDR3 sequences, roughly 44% of them found once; the top ten carry about 20%. This sample is drawn from a study of blood T cells in healthy people across ages. Study information: Template-switching capture recovered about one barcoded beta molecule per two T cells.

Per the germline V gene, CDR1 is DFQATT and CDR2 is SNEGSKA (reference sequence). V dropped 5 bases and J dropped 3 bases, with 13 bases sitting between them. There are 14 residues in the CDR3. V is TRBV20-1 and J is TRBJ2-2; D perhaps matches TRBD2 (6 bases). The TCR was taken from a woman aged 60-70 years in good health. The sequenced sample consisted of blood. CDR3 residues: CSALRGADTGELFF. The CDR3 nucleotides are TGCAGTGCTCTTCGCGGGGCGGACACCGGGGAGCTGTTTTTT.